What follows are 3 T cell receptor beta chains derived from one specimen sequenced in a study of cytomegalovirus exposure and HLA in healthy donors (dated by TCRdb to the late 2010s). The library was built by means of the immunoSEQ multiplex PCR assay. The multiplex PCR relied on a mix of 60 forward primers for TCR Vbeta segments and 13 reverse primers for TCR Jbeta segments. Not all clones reach the TCRdb copy of this immuneACCESS table, which keeps in-frame sequences only. Checked studies attribute under half of the gap to unresolved V genes and leave the rest unexplained. The sample table lists about 120,000 clones, roughly 66% of them with a count of one. Less than 2% of the sample goes to the ten largest clones. Source material: PBMCs. The receptors come from a man younger than 30 in good health and CMV-seronegative.

This clone has a single count. J is TRBJ2-1 and V is TRBV7-6; TRBD2 matches at 10 bases. V shed 5 bases, J shed 0 bases, and the junction held 10 bases outside the gene matches. The CDR3 is made up of 18 amino acids. Germline CDR1 SGHVS, CDR2 FNYEAQ. CDR3 nucleotides: TGTGCCAGCAGCCCCGGGGCTAGCGGGGGTAGCTCCTACAATGAGCAGTTCTTC. It is translated as CASSPGASGGSSYNEQFF.

Written as DNA, the CDR3 is TGTGCCAGCAGCTACCAAATCGGGACAGGGAACACCGGGGAGCTGTTTTTT. Its protein product is CASSYQIGTGNTGELFF. J is TRBJ2-2 and V is TRBV7-9, with TRBD1 identical over 8 bases. J was trimmed by 1 base and V by 4 bases; bases with no gene match: 8. Germline assignment: CDR1 SEHNR and CDR2 FQNEAQ (reference sequence). This CDR3 has 17 residues.

This clone was counted once. The chain couples TRBV5-1 to TRBJ2-7; 7 bases line up with TRBD1. Trimming cost V 7 bases and J 3 bases; bases outside gene matches: 13. CDR1 and CDR2 from the germline V gene are SGHRS and YFSETQ. The CDR3 runs to 15 residues. The DNA of the CDR3 is TGCGCCAGCCATTCTAACCGGGACAGTTACTACGAGCAGTACTTC. This gives the protein CASHSNRDSYYEQYF.